This T cell receptor (beta chain) derives from a study of shared clonotypes between healthy human individuals. Points from the study as a whole: Owing to a small donor count, the genetic and exposure-history diversity represented was limited.

This CDR3 spans 16 amino acids. Germline V CDR1 and CDR2: SGHTS, YDEGEE. V was cut by 6 bases and J by 6 bases, with 21 bases left in between. To note about this clone: Its specificity is not known.

Over several immunoSEQ plates, each subset's genomic DNA was distributed in even portions. The table came from immunoSEQ multiplex PCR; TCRdb's copy has only in-frame clones and leaves some out. The data show over 850,000 clones, approximately 80% seen once. V usage is TRBV5-8 and J usage is TRBJ2-2; D possibly corresponds to TRBD2 (7 bases). Sequenced material: memory CD4+ T cells from PBMCs. Subset reported: CD45RA-negative fraction. This TCR was recovered from a young man in good health. Some clones in this sample may be carry-over from other donors' samples. CDR3 protein: CASNRLGGGAAGELFF. The CDR3 bases are TGTGCCAGCAACCGACTTGGCGGGGGCGCGGCCGGGGAGCTGTTTTTT.